These 18 T cell receptor beta chains originate from one sample sequenced in a study of T cell responses to AZD1222 COVID-19 vaccine. Here immunoSEQ multiplex PCR was the method, and the copy in TCRdb shows in-frame clones only, minus some. The sample holds more than 85,000 clones, more than 70% seen once. The specimen was peripheral blood, collected 28 days after the second AZD1222 dose. The receptor set was obtained from an adult who received the AZD1222 COVID-19 vaccine.

This clone was detected a few times. V usage is TRBV11-2 and J usage is TRBJ2-7; TRBD1 matches at 9 bases. Unmatched junction bases numbered 11, after V lost 3 bases and J lost 2 bases. Germline V gene data show CDR1 as SGHAT and CDR2 as FQNNGV. The CDR3 is made up of 17 amino acids. The CDR3 loop is CASSFAVGQGGAYEQYF. DNA of the CDR3: TGTGCCAGCAGCTTTGCGGTGGGACAGGGAGGGGCCTACGAGCAGTACTTC.

The gene calls are TRBV29-1 and TRBJ1-1, with D tentatively TRBD1 (5 bases). The V gene's germline CDR1 is SQVTM and CDR2 ANQGSEA. This CDR3 region has 12 residues. V lost 4 bases and J 2 bases, leaving 8 bases between the germline ends. CDR3 region: CSVGDRNTEAFF. CDR3 coding DNA: TGCAGCGTTGGAGACAGAAACACTGAAGCTTTCTTT.

V and J are TRBV11-3 and TRBJ2-7; 7 bases align to TRBD2. The germline V gene encodes CDR1 SGHNT and CDR2 YENEEA. CDR3 size: 15 residues. The V and J ends lost 5 bases and 3 bases, in that order; junction bases with no gene match: 10. CDR3 sequence reads: CASSKTSDPYYEQYF. The CDR3 DNA reads as TGTGCCAGCAGCAAAACTAGCGATCCCTACTACGAGCAGTACTTC.

This sequence joins TRBV29-1 and TRBJ1-5; the D is unclear. The CDR3 totals 12 residues. CDR1 is SQVTM and CDR2 is ANQGSEA in the germline V gene. With 5 bases removed from V and 5 bases from J, the gap between germline ends came to 10 bases. The CDR3 spells CSVSSSDQPQHF. CDR3 in DNA: TGCAGCGTTTCCTCCTCCGATCAGCCCCAGCATTTT.

The V gene is TRBV7-9, the J gene TRBJ1-2, with D perhaps TRBD1 (5 bases). The CDR3 is 14 residues long. V was trimmed by 2 bases and J by 3 bases, leaving 10 bases between them. CDR1 is SEHNR and CDR2 is FQNEAQ in the germline V gene (reference sequence). CDR3 loop: CASSLWGDHYGYTF. For the CDR3, the DNA is TGTGCCAGCAGCTTATGGGGGGATCACTATGGCTACACCTTC.

This clone was seen once. The rearrangement joins TRBV18 to TRBJ1-1, with TRBD1 matching over 8 bases. Germline CDR1 reads KGHSH; CDR2 reads LQKENI. The CDR3 loop spans 14 amino acids. The ends lost 4 bases at V and 4 bases at J; junction bases unmatched: 5. CDR3 bases: TGTGCCAGCTCACTCCAAGGACAGGGCACTGAAGCTTTCTTT. Protein product: CASSLQGQGTEAFF.

The V and J genes are TRBV30 and TRBJ1-6; D is possibly TRBD1 (6 bases). Germline-derived CDR1 and CDR2 are GTSNPN and SVGIG (reference sequence). The germline V and J ends were trimmed by 5 bases and 14 bases, with 22 bases remaining between them. CDR3 size: 14 residues. The CDR3 protein is CAWQPGTPLLALHF. The CDR3 DNA reads TGTGCCTGGCAGCCCGGGACACCACTTTTGGCCCTCCACTTT.

The CDR3 DNA reads TGTGCCAGCAGTTACTCGCGCGGGAAGGGATACAATGAGCAGTTCTTC. It encodes CASSYSRGKGYNEQFF. The chain has TRBV6-6 and TRBJ2-1; D may be TRBD2 (6 bases). CDR1 is MNHNY and CDR2 is SVGAGI in the germline V gene (reference sequence). This CDR3 comprises 16 residues. V gave up 0 bases and J gave up 4 bases, with 13 bases separating them.

V is TRBV10-3 and J is TRBJ2-7; tentatively, D is TRBD1 (5 bases). The CDR3 consists of 14 residues. Germline V gene sequence: CDR1 ENHRY, CDR2 SYGVKD. Trimming removed 0 bases from V and 3 bases from J, with 9 bases in between. CDR3 protein: CAISESDRDYEQYF. CDR3 sequence (DNA): TGTGCCATCAGTGAGTCAGACAGAGACTACGAGCAGTACTTC.

This chain's CDR3 is CASSTTSGSFAEQYF. The CDR3 coding sequence is TGTGCCAGTAGTACCACTAGCGGGAGTTTTGCCGAGCAGTACTTC. The chain combines TRBV19 with TRBJ2-7, with 11 bases that match TRBD2. The length of the CDR3 is 15 residues. J was trimmed by 6 bases and V by 4 bases; bases with no gene match: 8. The V gene's germline CDR1 is LNHDA and CDR2 SQIVND (reference sequence).

The V gene is TRBV7-9, the J gene TRBJ1-1; D remains ambiguous. Germline V lookup: CDR1 SEHNR, CDR2 FQNEAQ (reference sequence). V was shortened by 1 base and J by 5 bases, with 14 bases between the two germline ends. CDR3 length: 15 residues. CDR3 amino acids: CASSLGLGGGTEAFF. CDR3 in DNA: TGTGCCAGCAGCTTAGGCCTGGGCGGAGGGACTGAAGCTTTCTTT.

The CDR3 DNA reads TGTGCCAGCAGCTTTCCACAGGGCGGTAACTATGGCTACACCTTC. Translating it yields CASSFPQGGNYGYTF. The chain employs TRBV5-4 and TRBJ1-2; D is possibly TRBD1 (6 bases). In germline, CDR1 is SGHNT, CDR2 YYREEE (reference sequence). The CDR3 extends over 15 amino acids. The V end was cut by 2 bases, the J end by 1 base, with 12 bases between.

J is TRBJ2-7 and V is TRBV7-9; D is ambiguous. V shed 5 bases and J shed 0 bases, with 11 bases lying between them. Germline V gene lookup returns CDR1 SEHNR and CDR2 FQNEAQ (reference sequence). This CDR3 contains 14 residues. The DNA of the CDR3 is TGTGCCAGCAGCCTCGACGGCCGCTCCTACGAGCAGTACTTC. Protein sequence: CASSLDGRSYEQYF.

The chain has TRBV5-1 and TRBJ1-1, with unresolved D. This CDR3 spans 12 amino acids. Trimming shortened V by 1 base and J by 10 bases, and 11 bases separated the two germline ends. Germline CDR1 SGHRS, CDR2 YFSETQ. The CDR3 region is CASSLWPEGAFF. The DNA for the CDR3 is TGCGCCAGCAGCTTGTGGCCAGAAGGAGCTTTCTTT.

The chain combines TRBV6-6 with TRBJ1-5; 7 bases align to TRBD1. The V gene end was trimmed by 2 bases and the J gene end by 10 bases; junction bases not matched to a gene: 8. The CDR3 is 14 residues long. Germline V gene data show CDR1 as MNHNY and CDR2 as SVGAGI (reference sequence). The DNA of the CDR3 is TGTGCCAGCAGTTACCCCCCAGGGGGGCAACCCCAGCATTTT. It codes for CASSYPPGGQPQHF.

As concerns this clone: In the same sample, other DNA sequences code for this CDR3. This chain connects TRBV28 to TRBJ1-3; 7 nucleotides align to TRBD1. Per the germline V gene, CDR1 is MDHEN and CDR2 is SYDVKM. Losses at the gene ends were 5 bases for V and 0 bases for J; bases not matched to a gene: 4. The CDR3 contains 15 residues. In DNA, the CDR3 is TGTGCCAGCAGTCCGGGACAGAGCTCTGGAAACACCATATATTTT. As protein: CASSPGQSSGNTIYF.

This chain links TRBV19 with TRBJ2-7; 8 bases are a match to TRBD2. This CDR3 is built from 13 residues. Germline CDR1 reads LNHDA; CDR2 reads SQIVND (reference sequence). J was trimmed by 5 bases and V by 5 bases; bases with no gene match: 5. CDR3 nucleotides: TGTGCCAGTAGTTCGGGACTAGTCCACGAGCAGTACTTC. It specifies CASSSGLVHEQYF.

The chain links TRBV24-1 to TRBJ2-1, with D perhaps TRBD1 or TRBD2 (5 bases each). The CDR3 has 14 amino acids. Per the germline V gene, CDR1 is KGHDR and CDR2 is SFDVKD. V dropped 3 bases and J dropped 11 bases, with 16 bases sitting between them. CDR3 DNA: TGTGCCACCAGTGATAAACCCGCCCGGGGACAGCAGTTCTTC. Amino acid sequence: CATSDKPARGQQFF.